These 9 T cell receptor beta chains share one sample of origin, sequenced in a study of blood T cell repertoires in COVID-19. Clones were read by immunoSEQ multiplex PCR, and TCRdb kept only the in-frame ones, dropping some. Of fewer than 400,000 clones in the sample, 87% were seen once. The sequencing sample was made of PBMCs or T cells enriched from blood (not recorded which). These receptors all come from a woman between 45 and 65 years old who had recovered from COVID-19.

The V gene is TRBV27, the J gene TRBJ1-5; weak D call: TRBD1 (5 bases). The V end lost 6 bases, the J end lost 4 bases, and 16 bases lay between the germline ends. This CDR3 is 15 amino acids long. Germline-derived CDR1 and CDR2 are MNHEY and SMNVEV (reference sequence). DNA of the CDR3: TGTGCCAGCAGCAAGGAGGGGTTAGTGAATCAGCCCCAGCATTTT. Its translation: CASSKEGLVNQPQHF.

This rearrangement joins TRBV13 to TRBJ2-7, with 12 bases that match TRBD2. The CDR3 consists of 15 residues. In germline, CDR1 is PRHDT, CDR2 FYEKMQ (reference sequence). V dropped 0 bases and J dropped 4; count of bases not matched to a gene: 1. This CDR3 reads CASSLGLAGGYEQYF. CDR3 nucleotide sequence: TGTGCCAGCAGCTTAGGGCTAGCGGGGGGGTACGAGCAGTACTTC.

This clone was seen just once. The CDR3 coding sequence is TGTGCCAGCAGCAACGTTCCCGACATTTATAATTCACCCCTCCACTTT. The encoded protein is CASSNVPDIYNSPLHF. This rearrangement joins TRBV7-9 to TRBJ1-6; D is unclear. V shed 5 bases and J shed 4 bases, with 15 bases lying between them. The CDR3 consists of 16 residues. Germline V lookup: CDR1 SEHNR, CDR2 FQNEAQ (reference sequence).

The V and J genes are TRBV4-1 and TRBJ1-2, with 7 bases that match TRBD1. Trimming cost V 3 bases and J 3 bases; bases outside gene matches: 7. CDR3 size: 15 residues. The germline V gene encodes CDR1 MGHRA and CDR2 YSYEKL. The CDR3, as DNA: TGCGCCAGCAGCCAGAACCCCGACAGGGACTATGGCTACACCTTC. Protein product: CASSQNPDRDYGYTF.

As DNA, the CDR3 is TGTGCCAGCAGCTACCAGGAGGGGAACTATGGCTACACCTTC. This translates into CASSYQEGNYGYTF. The J gene is TRBJ1-2, the V gene TRBV7-2, with TRBD1 as a possible D gene (5 bases). Germline V gene lookup returns CDR1 SGHTA and CDR2 FQGNSA. Trimming took 4 bases from V and 2 from J, leaving 11 bases between them. The CDR3 is made up of 14 amino acids.

This clone was seen a single time. At one end, the junction sequence differs from germline, possibly due to a read error. This chain connects TRBV4-1 to TRBJ1-2; 8 bases match TRBD1. Looked up from germline, CDR1 is MGHRA and CDR2 is YSYEKL. The CDR3 is made up of 15 amino acids. CDR3 amino acids: CASSQELGQGPATRF. The DNA of the CDR3 is TGCGCCAGCAGCCAAGAGCTTGGACAGGGTCCTGCGACCCGATTC.

J is TRBJ2-7 and V is TRBV6-5; 8 bases fit TRBD2. The CDR3 is made up of 15 amino acids. Germline V gene lookup returns CDR1 MNHEY and CDR2 SVGAGI. V was clipped by 5 bases and J by 2 bases; unmatched bases: 8. The CDR3 spells CASSPSGGAPYEQYF. CDR3 DNA sequence: TGTGCCAGCAGTCCCTCGGGGGGGGCGCCCTACGAGCAGTACTTC.

The genes are TRBV7-9 and TRBJ2-7; 9 bases fit TRBD1. CDR1 SEHNR and CDR2 FQNEAQ come from the germline V gene (reference sequence). The CDR3 has 14 residues. V was pared by 8 bases and J by 3 bases, with 8 bases of the junction left unmatched. Here the CDR3 DNA reads TGTGCCAGCCTACGGGACAGGGAGAGCTACGAGCAGTACTTC. Amino acids: CASLRDRESYEQYF.

The chain employs TRBV19 and TRBJ1-2; the D gene is possibly TRBD1 (5 bases). The V end lost 3 bases, the J end lost 3 bases, and 8 bases lay between the germline ends. The CDR3 runs to 13 residues. Germline CDR1 and CDR2: LNHDA and SQIVND (reference sequence). Written as DNA, the CDR3 is TGTGCCAGTAGTATCACCAGGGACTATGGCTACACCTTC. As protein: CASSITRDYGYTF.